Each of the 5 T cell receptor beta chains below was sequenced from the same sample in a study of tumor and adjacent non-tumor tissue in lung cancer. Three rounds of nested PCR, following a modified ARM-PCR protocol, produced the TCRbeta library. Via MiXCR, TCRdb re-called the multiplex PCR reads, giving one row per CDR3 protein. The sample carries about 110,000 distinct CDR3 sequences, around 57% recorded once. No cell sorting was done before RNA was extracted from the tissue. The normal lung tissue was taken more than 3 cm from the tumor edge. Sequenced material: distant non-tumor lung tissue. Receptor source: a man in his 60s with non-small cell lung cancer.

This clonotype was counted only a few times. A junction boundary mismatches the germline segment, possibly from a read error. The CDR3 is CARSSGLAGATSTEELFF. CDR3 nucleotides: TGTGCCAGGAGCTCGGGACTAGCGGGAGCGACGAGCACCGAGGAGCTGTTTTTT. This chain uses TRBV11-2 with TRBJ2-2; TRBD2 matches 14 bases. From germline, CDR1 is SGHAT and CDR2 FQNNGV. There are 18 residues in the CDR3. Using reference TRBV11-2 and TRBJ2-2 for the parts outside the CDR3, the full variable domain is EAGVAQSPRYKIIEKRQSVAFWCNPISGHATLYWYQQILGQGPKLLIQFQNNGVVDDSQLPKDRFSAERLKGVDSTLKIQPAKLEDSAVYLCARSSGLAGATSTEELFFGEGSRLTVL.

For this clonotype: This clone may be a read error of a much larger clone one base away. The chain employs TRBV30 and TRBJ1-1, with D maybe TRBD1 (5 bases). Trimming took off 1 base at V and 4 bases at J, with 10 bases between the two ends. CDR3 size: 13 residues. Germline CDR1 GTSNPN, CDR2 SVGIG (reference sequence). The CDR3 DNA reads as TGTGCCTGGAGTGCTGGGCAGGGCACTGAAGCTTTCTTT. Translated: CAWSAGQGTEAFF.

The sample holds many counts of this clonotype. The CDR3 here is CSVATAYTEAFF. DNA for the CDR3: TGCAGCGTGGCGACGGCGTACACTGAAGCTTTCTTT. The chain employs TRBV29-1 and TRBJ1-1; D is unclear. Trimming took off 6 bases at V and 3 bases at J, with 11 bases between the two ends. In germline, CDR1 is SQVTM, CDR2 ANQGSEA. The CDR3 has 12 residues.

Concerning this clonotype: The final CDR3 position lacks the conserved phenylalanine or tryptophan, pointing to a likely read error. V and J are TRBV11-3 and TRBJ2-2; D gene unclear. From germline, CDR1 is SGHNT and CDR2 YENEEA. The CDR3 spans 14 residues. The DNA for the CDR3 is TGTACCAGCAGCCCCGAGGAGCTCACCGAGGAGCTGTTTTGT. This sequence encodes CTSSPEELTEELFC.

This clonotype has ten or more counts. DNA of the CDR3: TGTGCCAGCAGTTACGGCGACACCGGGGAGCTGTTTTTT. It yields the protein CASSYGDTGELFF. The V and J genes are TRBV6-5 and TRBJ2-2; no firm D call. Germline V CDR1 and CDR2: MNHEY, SVGAGI. This CDR3 is built from 13 residues. The V end lost 2 bases, the J end lost 3 bases, and 4 bases lay between the germline ends.